This entry concerns a single TCR beta chain. The antigen is not known. Because it lacks the conserved phenylalanine or tryptophan at the end, this CDR3 is likely a read error. The data were obtained in a study of Graves' ophthalmopathy and Graves' hyperthyroidism. Study-wide context: There was a collection of peripheral blood at initial diagnosis, before any treatment. Study observations and caveats: The model predicted ophthalmopathy progression with 70.59% sensitivity and approximately 72% specificity.

This CDR3 contains 11 residues. Germline V gives CDR1 SGHNT, CDR2 YYREEE (reference sequence). Trimming left V 2 bases short and J 5 bases short, with 4 bases between. Among the exclusions were patients with other autoimmune diseases, uncontrolled infections, pregnancy or lactation. The authors diagnosed from clinical symptoms, serum thyroxine, TRAb, thyroid ultrasound and orbital computed tomography. RNA transcripts served as template for amplifying TCR beta CDR3 sequences. RT-PCR with HTBI primers came first, then second-round multiplex PCR. TCRdb redid the calling of the multiplex PCR reads with MiXCR, one entry per CDR3 protein. The repertoire consists of about 740,000 distinct CDR3 sequences, with roughly 41% occurring once and the leading ten covering approximately 43%.

This chain links TRBV5-4 with TRBJ1-2; D is uncertain. The TCR was taken from an adult man with Graves' ophthalmopathy. Material: peripheral blood. The CDR3 loop reads CASSFGYGYTS. The CDR3 DNA sequence: TGTGCCAGCAGCTTCGGTTATGGCTACACCTCC.